The sequence of this T cell receptor beta chain was determined in a study of beta chain features in type 1 diabetes. As for this clone: Its target is not known.

The whole isolated RNA underwent reverse transcription, so sequencing captured expressed TCRB transcripts. Assay: immunoSEQ multiplex PCR; the TCRdb copy retains only in-frame clones and omits some. The table lists 250,000 to 350,000 clones, 13% to 15% of them singletons, with about 0.016% in the top ten. Study results and caveats: Moderate but significant shortening of TCRB CDR3s was recorded in all four CD4+ subsets from Type 1 diabetes patients.

The V gene end was trimmed by 5 bases and the J gene end by 2 bases; junction bases not matched to a gene: 4. The germline gives CDR1 MDHEN, CDR2 SYDVKM. The CDR3 covers 15 residues. The sample comprised naive CD4+ T cells from blood. This clonotype originated in a man under 40 with type 1 diabetes. The J gene is TRBJ2-5, the V gene TRBV28; TRBD2 matches at 11 bases. CDR3 loop: CASSGSGGGQETQYF. The CDR3 DNA follows: TGTGCCAGCAGTGGTAGCGGGGGGGGACAAGAGACCCAGTACTTC.